The rows below give T cell receptor beta chains drawn from one sample of a study of CD8+CD57+ T cells in acquired aplastic anemia. TCRdb independently ran MiXCR on the reads; one entry per CDR3 protein. The sample includes under 350,000 distinct CDR3 sequences, roughly 50% of them seen just once. Sequencing was carried out using sorted CD4+, CD8+, or CD8+CD57+ T cells (not recorded which) from PBMCs. The receptor source for this set is a human donor with severe aplastic anemia or a healthy control (not recorded which). CDR3s include the opening cysteine and the closing phenylalanine or tryptophan. The D gene is left open where the match is weak. Clone size is given for some rows only: seen once, a few or many times, or a class if the clone is expanded.

>.|TRBJ1-1|14|TRBV7-4|.
CASSLLAADTEAFF
TGTGCCAGCAGTCTCTTAGCGGCGGACACTGAAGCTTTCTTT
>TRBD1|TRBJ2-7|14|TRBV29-1|.
CSVEDAGQGYEQYF
TGCAGCGTTGAAGATGCGGGACAGGGATACGAGCAGTACTTC
>.|TRBJ1-5|16|TRBV15|.
CATSRAGGSSNQPQHF
TGTGCCACCAGCAGAGCTGGAGGGTCTAGCAATCAGCCCCAGCATTTT
>TRBD1|TRBJ2-5|15|TRBV5-1|many
CASSVTGGIGETQYF
TGCGCCAGCAGTGTGACAGGGGGGATCGGAGAGACCCAGTACTTC
>TRBD2|TRBJ2-3|17|TRBV4-1|many
CASSQERAGAGPDTQYF
TGCGCCAGCAGCCAAGAAAGAGCTGGAGCGGGGCCAGATACGCAGTATTTT
>.|TRBJ1-1|14|TRBV20-1|.
CSAGPHGLNTEAFF
TGCAGTGCTGGCCCCCACGGCCTTAACACTGAAGCTTTCTTT
>.|TRBJ1-2|16|TRBV20-1|.
CSARPVGRLPGDGYTF
TGCAGTGCTAGGCCCGTGGGACGCTTGCCCGGCGATGGCTACACCTTC
>.|TRBJ1-4|15|TRBV7-9|.
CASSLAGGAGEKLFF
TGTGCCAGCAGCTTAGCTGGGGGGGCAGGTGAAAAACTGTTTTTT
>TRBD1|TRBJ1-2|13|TRBV11-2|many
CASTTTPGGGYTF
TGTGCCAGCACCACCACCCCAGGGGGTGGCTACACCTTC
>.|TRBJ1-4|16|TRBV10-2|.
CASSEPPNRSGEKLFF
TGCGCCAGCAGTGAACCCCCTAACCGGAGCGGCGAAAAACTGTTTTTT
>.|TRBJ1-1|13|TRBV11-2|many
CASSSPRHFEAFF
TGTGCCAGCAGCTCCCCACGGCATTTTGAGGCTTTCTTT
>TRBD2|TRBJ2-7|15|TRBV12-5|.
CASGLGSGGHTEQYF
TGTGCTAGTGGTTTAGGGAGCGGGGGCCACACGGAGCAGTACTTC
>TRBD2|TRBJ2-3|20|TRBV6-6|few
CASRPNHQSQTSGGSDTQYF
TGTGCCAGCAGACCCAATCACCAGTCCCAGACTAGCGGGGGTTCAGATACGCAGTATTTT
>.|TRBJ1-5|14|TRBV12-3/TRBV12-4|.
CASSLAASNQPQHF
TGTGCCAGCAGTTTAGCGGCTAGCAATCAGCCCCAGCATTTT
>TRBD2|TRBJ2-3|15|TRBV2|.
CTSSPGLATKDTQYF
TGTACCAGCAGCCCGGGACTAGCTACTAAAGATACGCAGTATTTT
>TRBD1|TRBJ2-7|17|TRBV20-1|.
CSARVVAGTGGIYEQYF
TGCAGTGCTAGGGTCGTCGCCGGGACAGGGGGTATCTACGAGCAGTACTTC
>.|TRBJ2-7|14|TRBV7-9|.
CASSSQLRGYEQYF
TGTGCCAGCAGCTCCCAGTTACGGGGCTACGAGCAGTACTTC
>.|TRBJ1-3|14|TRBV25-1|few
CASSEYSSGNTIYF
TGTGCCAGCAGTGAATATAGCTCTGGAAACACCATATATTTT
>.|TRBJ1-5|13|TRBV12-3/TRBV12-4|once
CASSLEDRRPQHF
TGTGCCAGCAGTTTGGAGGACCGGAGGCCCCAGCATTTT
>.|TRBJ2-3|13|TRBV20-1|.
CSATGTSTDTQYF
TGCAGTGCTACCGGGACTAGCACAGATACGCAGTATTTT
>TRBD1|TRBJ2-1|15|TRBV11-3|many
CASSPAGTGYDEQFF
TGTGCCAGCAGCCCGGCCGGGACAGGGTACGATGAGCAGTTCTTC
>TRBD2|TRBJ2-3|15|TRBV4-1|.
CASSQEQRGSDTQYF
TGCGCCAGCAGCCAAGAGCAGCGGGGGTCAGATACGCAGTATTTT
>TRBD1|TRBJ1-1|13|TRBV20-1|.
CSATLTGRAEAFF
TGCAGTGCTACCCTGACAGGGAGGGCTGAAGCTTTCTTT
>.|TRBJ2-7|13|TRBV7-7|.
CASSRFQGYEQYF
TGTGCTAGCAGCCGATTCCAGGGCTACGAGCAGTACTTC
>TRBD1|TRBJ1-2|16|TRBV11-1|many
CASTLGDSAWAGGYTF
TGTGCCAGCACCCTAGGGGACAGCGCCTGGGCAGGGGGCTACACCTTC
>.|TRBJ2-1|12|TRBV10-1|.
CASSEQTHEQFF
TGCGCCAGCAGCGAACAGACCCACGAGCAGTTCTTC
>.|TRBJ2-7|14|TRBV5-6|.
CASSLVVAGYEQYF
TGTGCCAGCAGCTTGGTGGTTGCGGGCTACGAGCAGTACTTC
>.|TRBJ2-5|11|TRBV6-5|.
CASSLTGTQYF
TGTGCCAGCAGCCTGACAGGGACCCAGTACTTC